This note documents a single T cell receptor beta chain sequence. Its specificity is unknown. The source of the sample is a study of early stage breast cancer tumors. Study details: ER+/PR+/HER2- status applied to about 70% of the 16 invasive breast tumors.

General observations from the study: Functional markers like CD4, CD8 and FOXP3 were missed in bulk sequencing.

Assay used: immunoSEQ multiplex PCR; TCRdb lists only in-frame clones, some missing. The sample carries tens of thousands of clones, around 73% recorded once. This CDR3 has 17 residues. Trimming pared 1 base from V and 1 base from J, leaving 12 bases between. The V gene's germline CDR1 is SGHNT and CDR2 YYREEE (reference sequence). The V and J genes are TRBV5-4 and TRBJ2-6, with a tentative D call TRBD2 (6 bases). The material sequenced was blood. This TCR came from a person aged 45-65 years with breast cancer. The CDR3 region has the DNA TGTGCCAGCAGCTTGCGGGGGATCCATTCTGGGGCCAACGTCCTGACTTTC. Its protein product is CASSLRGIHSGANVLTF. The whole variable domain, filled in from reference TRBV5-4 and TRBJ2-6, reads ETGVTQSPTHLIKTRGQQVTLRCSSQSGHNTVSWYQQALGQGPQFIFQYYREEENGRGNFPPRFSGLQFPNYSSELNVNALELDDSALYLCASSLRGIHSGANVLTFGAGSRLTVL.